This TCR beta chain was identified in a study of blood T cells in healthy people across ages. Isolating PBMCs gave at least 6 million of these cells per sample. Extractions gave at least 5.5 micrograms of total RNA per sample. Overall study findings and caveats: Naive CD4+ cell counts and diversity both ran higher in long-lived than in aged donors.

This CDR3 has 13 residues. Trimming cost V 7 bases and J 7 bases; bases outside gene matches: 9. Germline V lookup: CDR1 SEHNR, CDR2 FQNEAQ (reference sequence). As concerns this clonotype: Its antigen is unknown. A much larger clone differs by one base, so this may be a read error.

Primed by a sample-barcoded 5' primer and a J-beta primer mix, a second PCR proceeded for about 6 to 12 cycles. Each cDNA molecule received a tag from a template-switch adaptor that had 12 random nucleotides. TCRdb fed the 5' RACE reads into MiXCR, producing one record per CDR3 protein. The data show under 850,000 distinct CDR3 sequences, about 37% seen once. The sequence was obtained from a man younger than 30 in good health. The gene calls are TRBV7-9 and TRBJ1-2; 7 bases match TRBD1. Sequenced sample: blood. The CDR3 region is CASNPRTGLGYTF. The CDR3, as DNA: TGTGCCAGCAACCCGCGGACAGGTCTTGGCTACACCTTC.